This TCR beta chain was identified during a study of blood T cell repertoires in COVID-19. Across the study: COVID-19 samples from acute and convalescent phases originated in the United States, Italy and Spain. From T cells, B-cell-depleted T cells, or PBMCs came the material, which was cDNA or gDNA.

Original data processing: By means of reference gene primer amplification, nucleated cell counts were estimated. Generated by immunoSEQ multiplex PCR, the TCRdb table keeps only in-frame clones and is missing some. The V and J calls and clone size were taken over from that table, and D and trimming were inferred from the DNA. The table shows about 170,000 clones, with around 88% occurring only once. Germline CDR1 and CDR2: SEHNR and FQNEAQ (reference sequence). This CDR3 is 15 amino acids long. The V end lost 7 bases, the J end lost 0 bases, and 14 bases lay between the germline ends. Sequencing input: peripheral blood. J is TRBJ2-3 and V is TRBV7-9; D is undetermined. This sequence originates from a woman in her 70s who had recovered from COVID-19. CDR3: CASTNRGTSTDTQYF. In DNA, the CDR3 is TGTGCCAGCACCAATAGAGGCACTAGCACAGATACGCAGTATTTT. Using reference TRBV7-9 and TRBJ2-3 for the parts outside the CDR3, the full variable domain is DTGVSQNPRHKITKRGQNVTFRCDPISEHNRLYWYRQTLGQGPEFLTYFQNEAQLEKSRLLSDRFSAERPKGSFSTLEIQRTEQGDSAMYLCASTNRGTSTDTQYFGPGTRLTVL.